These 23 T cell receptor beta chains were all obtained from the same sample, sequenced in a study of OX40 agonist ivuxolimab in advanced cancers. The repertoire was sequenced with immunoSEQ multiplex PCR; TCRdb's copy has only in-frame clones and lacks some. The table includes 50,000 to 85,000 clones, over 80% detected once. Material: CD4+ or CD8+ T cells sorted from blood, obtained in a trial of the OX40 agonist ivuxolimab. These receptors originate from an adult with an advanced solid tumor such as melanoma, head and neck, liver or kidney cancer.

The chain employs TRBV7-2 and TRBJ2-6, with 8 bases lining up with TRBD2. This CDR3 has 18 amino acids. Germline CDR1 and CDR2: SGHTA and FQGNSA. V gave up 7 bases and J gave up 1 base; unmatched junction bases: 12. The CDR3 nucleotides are TGTGCCAGCACCCCCCCAGGTTTAGCGGGATCTGGGGCCAACGTCCTGACTTTC. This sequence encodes CASTPPGLAGSGANVLTF.

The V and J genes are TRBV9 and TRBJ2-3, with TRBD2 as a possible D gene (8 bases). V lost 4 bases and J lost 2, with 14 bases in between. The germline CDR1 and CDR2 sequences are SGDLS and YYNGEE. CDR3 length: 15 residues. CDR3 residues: CASSFSGTDTDTQYF. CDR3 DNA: TGTGCCAGCAGCTTTAGCGGGACAGACACAGATACGCAGTATTTT.

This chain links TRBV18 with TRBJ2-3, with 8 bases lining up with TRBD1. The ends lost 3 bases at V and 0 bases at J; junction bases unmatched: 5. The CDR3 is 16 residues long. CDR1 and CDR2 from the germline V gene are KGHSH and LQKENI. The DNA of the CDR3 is TGTGCCAGCTCACCGAGACAGGGGTCTAGCACAGATACGCAGTATTTT. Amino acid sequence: CASSPRQGSSTDTQYF.

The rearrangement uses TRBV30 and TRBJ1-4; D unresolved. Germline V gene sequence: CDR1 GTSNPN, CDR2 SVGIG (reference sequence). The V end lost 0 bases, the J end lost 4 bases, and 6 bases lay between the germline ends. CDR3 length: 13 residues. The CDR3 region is CAWSVRGNEKLFF. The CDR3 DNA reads TGTGCCTGGAGTGTACGGGGTAATGAAAAACTGTTTTTT.

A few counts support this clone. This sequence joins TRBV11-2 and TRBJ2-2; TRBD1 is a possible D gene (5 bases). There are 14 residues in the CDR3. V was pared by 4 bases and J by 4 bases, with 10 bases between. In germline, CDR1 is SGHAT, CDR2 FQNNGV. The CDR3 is CASSSQGVTGELFF. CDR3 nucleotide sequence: TGTGCCAGCAGCTCACAAGGGGTCACCGGGGAGCTGTTTTTT.

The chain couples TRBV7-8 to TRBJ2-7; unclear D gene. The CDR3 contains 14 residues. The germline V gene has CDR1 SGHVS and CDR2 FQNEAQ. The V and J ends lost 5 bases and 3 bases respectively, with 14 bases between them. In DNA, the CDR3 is TGTGCCAGCAGCAAATCGATCCAAGGCTACGAGCAGTACTTC. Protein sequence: CASSKSIQGYEQYF. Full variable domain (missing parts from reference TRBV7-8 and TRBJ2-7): GAGVSQSPRYKVAKRGQDVALRCDPISGHVSLFWYQQALGQGPEFLTYFQNEAQLDKSGLPSDRFFAERPEGSVSTLKIQRTQQEDSAVYLCASSKSIQGYEQYFGPGTRLTVT.

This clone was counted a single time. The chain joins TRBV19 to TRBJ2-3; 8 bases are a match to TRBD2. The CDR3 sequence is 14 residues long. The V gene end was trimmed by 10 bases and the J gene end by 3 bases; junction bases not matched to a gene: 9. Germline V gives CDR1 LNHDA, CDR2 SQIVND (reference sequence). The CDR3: CATQPSGRTDTQYF. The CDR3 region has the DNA TGTGCCACCCAACCGAGCGGGAGAACAGATACGCAGTATTTT.

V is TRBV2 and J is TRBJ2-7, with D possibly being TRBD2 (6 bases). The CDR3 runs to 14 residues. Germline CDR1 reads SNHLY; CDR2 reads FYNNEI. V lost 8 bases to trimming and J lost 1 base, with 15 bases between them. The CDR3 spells CASHASGLSYEQYF. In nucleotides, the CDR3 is TGTGCCAGCCATGCCAGCGGGCTGTCCTACGAGCAGTACTTC.

The CDR3: CASGGPGTEAFF. The CDR3 DNA follows: TGTGCCAGTGGGGGCCCAGGCACTGAAGCTTTCTTT. The rearrangement links TRBV6-1 to TRBJ1-1, with D possibly TRBD1 on 6 matching bases. The CDR3 is made up of 12 amino acids. V shed 9 bases and J shed 4 bases, with 12 bases lying between them. CDR1 MNHNS and CDR2 SASEGT come from the germline V gene.

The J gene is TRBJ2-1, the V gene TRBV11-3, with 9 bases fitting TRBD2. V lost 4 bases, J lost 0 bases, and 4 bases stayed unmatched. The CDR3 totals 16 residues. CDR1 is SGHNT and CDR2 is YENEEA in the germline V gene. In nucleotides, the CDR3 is TGTGCCAGCAGCTCGACTAGCGGATACTCCTACAATGAGCAGTTCTTC. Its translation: CASSSTSGYSYNEQFF.

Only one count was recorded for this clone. In DNA form, the CDR3 reads TGTGCCAGCAGCTTACACACGGGAGACCCCTACAATGAGCAGTTCTTC. Its protein product is CASSLHTGDPYNEQFF. The genes are TRBV7-2 and TRBJ2-1; D might be TRBD2 (6 bases). Germline V CDR1 and CDR2: SGHTA, FQGNSA. The CDR3 runs to 16 residues. Trimming took off 2 bases at V and 2 bases at J, with 13 bases between the two ends.

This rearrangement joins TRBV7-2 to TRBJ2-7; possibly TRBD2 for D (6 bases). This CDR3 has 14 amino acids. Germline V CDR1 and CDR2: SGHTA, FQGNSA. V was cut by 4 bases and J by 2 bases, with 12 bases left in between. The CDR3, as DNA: TGTGCCAGCAGCTATCTTGCGGGGACCTACGAGCAGTACTTC. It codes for CASSYLAGTYEQYF.

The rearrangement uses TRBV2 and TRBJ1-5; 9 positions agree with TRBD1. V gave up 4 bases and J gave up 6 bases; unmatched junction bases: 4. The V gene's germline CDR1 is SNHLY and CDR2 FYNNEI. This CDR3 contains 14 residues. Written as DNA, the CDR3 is TGTGCCAGCAGTGTGGGACAGGGCGGTCAGCCCCAGCATTTT. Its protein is CASSVGQGGQPQHF.

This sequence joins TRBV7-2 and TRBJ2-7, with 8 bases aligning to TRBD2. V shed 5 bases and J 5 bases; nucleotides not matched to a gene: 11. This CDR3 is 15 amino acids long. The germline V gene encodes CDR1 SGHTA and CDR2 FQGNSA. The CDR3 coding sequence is TGTGCCAGCAGCCGTCAAAGCGGGAGAGGCGACGAGCAGTACTTC. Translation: CASSRQSGRGDEQYF.

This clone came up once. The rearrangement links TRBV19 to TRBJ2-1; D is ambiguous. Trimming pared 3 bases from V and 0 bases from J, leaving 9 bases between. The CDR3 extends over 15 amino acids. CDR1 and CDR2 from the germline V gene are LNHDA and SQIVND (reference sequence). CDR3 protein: CASSIATSSYNEQFF. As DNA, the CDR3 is TGTGCCAGTAGTATTGCCACCAGCTCCTACAATGAGCAGTTCTTC. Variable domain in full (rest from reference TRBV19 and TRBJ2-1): DGGITQSPKYLFRKEGQNVTLSCEQNLNHDAMYWYRQDPGQGLRLIYYSQIVNDFQKGDIAEGYSVSREKKESFPLTVTSAQKNPTAFYLCASSIATSSYNEQFFGPGTRLTVL.

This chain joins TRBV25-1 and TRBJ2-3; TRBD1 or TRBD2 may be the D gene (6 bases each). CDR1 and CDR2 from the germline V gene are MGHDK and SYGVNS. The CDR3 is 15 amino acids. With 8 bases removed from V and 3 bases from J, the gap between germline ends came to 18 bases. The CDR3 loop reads CASLSRGASTDTQYF. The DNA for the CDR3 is TGTGCCAGCCTCTCAAGGGGGGCCTCGACAGATACGCAGTATTTT. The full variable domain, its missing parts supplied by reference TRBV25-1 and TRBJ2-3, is EADIYQTPRYLVIGTGKKITLECSQTMGHDKMYWYQQDPGMELHLIHYSYGVNSTEKGDLSSESTVSRIRTEHFPLTLESARPSHTSQYLCASLSRGASTDTQYFGPGTRLTVL.

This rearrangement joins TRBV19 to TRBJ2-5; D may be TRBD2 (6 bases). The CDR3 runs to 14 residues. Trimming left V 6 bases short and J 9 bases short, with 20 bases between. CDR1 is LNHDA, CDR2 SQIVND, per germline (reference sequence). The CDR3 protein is CASSVGLAQGSQYF. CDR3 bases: TGTGCCAGTAGCGTGGGACTGGCCCAAGGGTCCCAGTACTTC.

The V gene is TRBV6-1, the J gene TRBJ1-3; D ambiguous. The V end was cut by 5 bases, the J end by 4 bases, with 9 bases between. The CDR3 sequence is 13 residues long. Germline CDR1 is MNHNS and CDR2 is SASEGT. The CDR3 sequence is CASSQRGGNTIYF. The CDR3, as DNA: TGTGCCAGCAGTCAACGCGGCGGAAACACCATATATTTT.

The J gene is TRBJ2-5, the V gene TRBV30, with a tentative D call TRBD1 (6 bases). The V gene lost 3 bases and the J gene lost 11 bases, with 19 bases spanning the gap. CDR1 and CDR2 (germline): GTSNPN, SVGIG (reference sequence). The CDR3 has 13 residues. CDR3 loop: CAWRGQGFSVQYF. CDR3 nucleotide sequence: TGTGCCTGGAGGGGGCAGGGGTTCAGTGTGCAGTACTTC.

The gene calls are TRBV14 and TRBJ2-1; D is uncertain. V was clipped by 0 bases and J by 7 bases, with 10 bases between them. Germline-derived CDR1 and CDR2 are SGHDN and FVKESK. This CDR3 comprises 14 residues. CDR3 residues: CASSQERLRNEQFF. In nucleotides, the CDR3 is TGTGCCAGCAGCCAAGAACGCCTCCGTAATGAGCAGTTCTTC. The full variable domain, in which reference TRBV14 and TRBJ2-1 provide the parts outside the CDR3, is EAGVTQFPSHSVIEKGQTVTLRCDPISGHDNLYWYRRVMGKEIKFLLHFVKESKQDESGMPNNRFLAERTGGTYSTLKVQPAELEDSGVYFCASSQERLRNEQFFGPGTRLTVL.

The CDR3 spells CASSETGLTDTQYF. CDR3 in DNA: TGTGCCAGCAGCGAGACAGGGTTAACAGATACGCAGTATTTT. The gene calls are TRBV7-9 and TRBJ2-3, with 7 bases that match TRBD1. Germline-derived CDR1 and CDR2 are SEHNR and FQNEAQ (reference sequence). V gave up 5 bases and J gave up 3 bases; unmatched junction bases: 5. There are 14 residues in the CDR3.

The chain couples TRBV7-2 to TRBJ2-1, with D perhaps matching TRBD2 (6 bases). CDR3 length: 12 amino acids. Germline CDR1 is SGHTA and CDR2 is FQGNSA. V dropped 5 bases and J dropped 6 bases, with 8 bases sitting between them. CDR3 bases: TGTGCCAGCAGCGAGACTAGCAATGAGCAGTTCTTC. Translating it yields CASSETSNEQFF.

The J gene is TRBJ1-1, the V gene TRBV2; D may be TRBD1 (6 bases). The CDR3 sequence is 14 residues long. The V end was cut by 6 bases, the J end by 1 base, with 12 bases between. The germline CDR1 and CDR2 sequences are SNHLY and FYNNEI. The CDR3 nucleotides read TGTGCCAGCAGGTCGGGACATACGAACACTGAAGCTTTCTTT. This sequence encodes CASRSGHTNTEAFF.